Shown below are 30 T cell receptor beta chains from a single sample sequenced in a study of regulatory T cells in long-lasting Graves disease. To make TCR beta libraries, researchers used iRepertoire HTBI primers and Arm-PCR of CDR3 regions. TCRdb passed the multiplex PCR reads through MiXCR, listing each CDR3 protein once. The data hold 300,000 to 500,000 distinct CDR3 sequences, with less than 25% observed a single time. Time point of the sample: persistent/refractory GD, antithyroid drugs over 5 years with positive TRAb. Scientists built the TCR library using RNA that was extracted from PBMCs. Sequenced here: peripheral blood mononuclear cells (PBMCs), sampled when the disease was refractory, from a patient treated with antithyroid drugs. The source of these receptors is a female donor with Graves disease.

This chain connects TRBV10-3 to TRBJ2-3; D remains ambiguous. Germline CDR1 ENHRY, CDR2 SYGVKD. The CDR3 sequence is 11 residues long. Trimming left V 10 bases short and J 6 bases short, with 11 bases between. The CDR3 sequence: CATILGDTQYF. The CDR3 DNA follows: TGTGCCACCATACTCGGGGATACGCAGTATTTT.

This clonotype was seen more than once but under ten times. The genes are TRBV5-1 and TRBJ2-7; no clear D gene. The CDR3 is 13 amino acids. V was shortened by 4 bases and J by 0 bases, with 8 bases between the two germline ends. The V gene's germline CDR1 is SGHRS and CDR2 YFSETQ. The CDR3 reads CASSTPGSYEQYF. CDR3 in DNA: TGCGCCAGCAGCACCCCGGGCTCCTACGAGCAGTACTTC.

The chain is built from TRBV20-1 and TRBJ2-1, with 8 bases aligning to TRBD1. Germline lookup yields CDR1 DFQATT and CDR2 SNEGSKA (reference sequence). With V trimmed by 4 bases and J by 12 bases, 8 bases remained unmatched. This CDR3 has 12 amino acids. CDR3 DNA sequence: TGCAGTGCTATCCGACCGGGACAGGCGCAGTTCTTC. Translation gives CSAIRPGQAQFF.

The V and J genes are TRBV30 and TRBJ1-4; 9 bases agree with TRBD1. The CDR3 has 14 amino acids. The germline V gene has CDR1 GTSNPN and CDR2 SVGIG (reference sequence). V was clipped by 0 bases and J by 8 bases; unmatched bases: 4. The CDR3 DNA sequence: TGTGCCTGGAGTGTGACAGGGGGGGGGGAAAAACTGTTTTTT. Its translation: CAWSVTGGGEKLFF.

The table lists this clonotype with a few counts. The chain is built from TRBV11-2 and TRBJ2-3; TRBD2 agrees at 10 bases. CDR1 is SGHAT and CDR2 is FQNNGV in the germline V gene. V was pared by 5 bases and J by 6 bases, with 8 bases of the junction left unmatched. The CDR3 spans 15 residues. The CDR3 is CASSRLGLARDTQYF. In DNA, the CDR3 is TGTGCCAGCAGCCGATTGGGACTAGCGAGGGATACGCAGTATTTT.

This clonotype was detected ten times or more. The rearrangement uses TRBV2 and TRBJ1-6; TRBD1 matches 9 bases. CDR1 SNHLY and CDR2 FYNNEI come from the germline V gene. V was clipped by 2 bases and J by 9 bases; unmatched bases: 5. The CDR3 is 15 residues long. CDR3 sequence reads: CASSERGQGFSPLHF. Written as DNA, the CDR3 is TGTGCCAGCAGTGAACGGGGACAGGGTTTTTCACCCCTCCACTTT.

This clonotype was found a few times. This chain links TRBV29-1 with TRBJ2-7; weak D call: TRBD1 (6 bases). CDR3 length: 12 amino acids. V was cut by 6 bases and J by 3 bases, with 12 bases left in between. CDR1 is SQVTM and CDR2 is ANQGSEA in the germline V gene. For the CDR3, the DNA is TGCAGCGTCCGGGACACCGACTACGAGCAGTACTTC. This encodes CSVRDTDYEQYF.

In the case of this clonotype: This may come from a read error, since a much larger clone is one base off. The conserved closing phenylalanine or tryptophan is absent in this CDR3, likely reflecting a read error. CDR3 protein: CASSPGGLTEAFS. The DNA for the CDR3 is TGTGCCAGCAGCCCCGGCGGTCTCACTGAAGCTTTCTCT. This sequence joins TRBV5-4 and TRBJ1-1; D uncertain. The CDR3 consists of 13 residues. Trimming cost V 4 bases and J 4 bases, with 11 bases left between them. Germline CDR1 SGHNT, CDR2 YYREEE (reference sequence).

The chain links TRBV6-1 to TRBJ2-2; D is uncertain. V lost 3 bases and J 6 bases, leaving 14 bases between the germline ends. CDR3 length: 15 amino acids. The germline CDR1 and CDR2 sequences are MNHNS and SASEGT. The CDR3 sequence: CASSEMSTISGELFF. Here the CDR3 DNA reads TGTGCCAGCAGTGAGATGTCTACAATCTCCGGGGAGCTGTTTTTT.

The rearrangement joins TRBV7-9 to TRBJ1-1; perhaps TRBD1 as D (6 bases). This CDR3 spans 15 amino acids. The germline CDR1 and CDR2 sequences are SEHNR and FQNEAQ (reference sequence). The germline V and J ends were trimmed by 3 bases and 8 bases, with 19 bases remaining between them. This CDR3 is CASSFQGPTSTEAFF. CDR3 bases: TGTGCCAGCAGCTTTCAGGGGCCAACGTCTACCGAAGCTTTCTTT.

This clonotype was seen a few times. The DNA of the CDR3 is TGTGCCAGCAGCCGTACCCTAGCGGAACAAGAGACCCAGTACTTC. Protein product: CASSRTLAEQETQYF. V usage is TRBV7-9 and J usage is TRBJ2-5, with 7 bases lining up with TRBD2. Germline V CDR1 and CDR2: SEHNR, FQNEAQ (reference sequence). The CDR3 consists of 15 residues. V trimming: 5 bases; J trimming: 2 bases; junction bases outside the gene matches: 8. The whole variable domain, filled in from reference TRBV7-9 and TRBJ2-5, reads DTGVSQNPRHKITKRGQNVTFRCDPISEHNRLYWYRQTLGQGPEFLTYFQNEAQLEKSRLLSDRFSAERPKGSFSTLEIQRTEQGDSAMYLCASSRTLAEQETQYFGPGTRLLVL.

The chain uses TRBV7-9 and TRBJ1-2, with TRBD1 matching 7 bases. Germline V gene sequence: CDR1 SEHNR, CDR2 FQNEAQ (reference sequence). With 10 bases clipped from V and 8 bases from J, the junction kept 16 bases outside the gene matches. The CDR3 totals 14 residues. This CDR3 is CAIINTGVFFGYTF. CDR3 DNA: TGTGCCATCATAAACACAGGGGTTTTCTTCGGCTACACCTTC.

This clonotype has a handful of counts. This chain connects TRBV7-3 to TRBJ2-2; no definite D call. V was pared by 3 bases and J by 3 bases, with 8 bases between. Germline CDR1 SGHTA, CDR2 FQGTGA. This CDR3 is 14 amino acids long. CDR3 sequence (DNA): TGTGCCAGCAGCTTGCGTAGGGACACCGGGGAGCTGTTTTTT. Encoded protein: CASSLRRDTGELFF.

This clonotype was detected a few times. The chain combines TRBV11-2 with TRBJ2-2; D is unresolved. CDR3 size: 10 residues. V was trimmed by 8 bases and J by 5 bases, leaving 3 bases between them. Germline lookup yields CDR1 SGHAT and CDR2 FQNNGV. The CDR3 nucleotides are TGTGCCAGCCAAACCGGGGAGCTGTTTTTT. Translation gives CASQTGELFF.

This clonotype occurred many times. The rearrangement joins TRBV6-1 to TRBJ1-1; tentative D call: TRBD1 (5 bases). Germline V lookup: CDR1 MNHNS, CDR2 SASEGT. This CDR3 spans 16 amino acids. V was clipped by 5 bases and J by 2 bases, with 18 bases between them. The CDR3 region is CASSQEGRATNTEAFF. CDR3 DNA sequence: TGTGCCAGCAGTCAGGAAGGCAGGGCGACTAACACTGAAGCTTTCTTT.

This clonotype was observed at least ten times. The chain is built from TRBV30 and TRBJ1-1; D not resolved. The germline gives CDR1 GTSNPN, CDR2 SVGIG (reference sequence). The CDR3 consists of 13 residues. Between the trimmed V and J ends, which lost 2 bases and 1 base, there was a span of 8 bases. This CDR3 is CAWSHGPNTEAFF. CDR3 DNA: TGTGCCTGGAGTCACGGACCGAACACTGAAGCTTTCTTT.

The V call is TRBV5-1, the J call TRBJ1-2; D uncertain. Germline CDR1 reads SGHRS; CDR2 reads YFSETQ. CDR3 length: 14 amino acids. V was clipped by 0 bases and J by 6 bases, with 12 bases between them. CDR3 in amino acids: CASSLAAGSDGYTF. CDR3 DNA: TGCGCCAGCAGCTTGGCCGCGGGGAGTGATGGCTACACCTTC.

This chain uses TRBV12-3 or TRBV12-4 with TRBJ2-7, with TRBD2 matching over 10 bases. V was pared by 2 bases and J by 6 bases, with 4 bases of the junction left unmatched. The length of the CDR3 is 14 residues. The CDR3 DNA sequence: TGTGCCAGCAGTTTAAGCGGGAGGGCATCCGAGCAGTACTTC. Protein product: CASSLSGRASEQYF.

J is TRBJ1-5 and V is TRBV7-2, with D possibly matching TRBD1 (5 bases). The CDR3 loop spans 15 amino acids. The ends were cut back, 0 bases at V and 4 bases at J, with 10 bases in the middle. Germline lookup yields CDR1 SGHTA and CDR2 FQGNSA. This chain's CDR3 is CASSLARDSNQPQHF. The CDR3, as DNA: TGTGCCAGCAGCTTAGCGCGAGACAGTAATCAGCCCCAGCATTTT.

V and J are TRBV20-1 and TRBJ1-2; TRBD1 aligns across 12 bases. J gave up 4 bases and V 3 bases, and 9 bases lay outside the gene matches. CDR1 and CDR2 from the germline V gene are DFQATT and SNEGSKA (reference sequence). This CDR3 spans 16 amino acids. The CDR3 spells CSARGTGGATSYGYTF. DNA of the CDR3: TGCAGTGCTAGGGGGACAGGGGGCGCGACAAGCTATGGCTACACCTTC.

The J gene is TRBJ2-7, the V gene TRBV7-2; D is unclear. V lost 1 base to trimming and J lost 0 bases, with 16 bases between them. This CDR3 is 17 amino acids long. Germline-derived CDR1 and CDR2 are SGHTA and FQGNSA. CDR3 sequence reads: CASSLVVFRVSSYEQYF. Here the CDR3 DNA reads TGTGCCAGCAGCTTAGTCGTGTTTCGGGTGAGCTCCTACGAGCAGTACTTC.

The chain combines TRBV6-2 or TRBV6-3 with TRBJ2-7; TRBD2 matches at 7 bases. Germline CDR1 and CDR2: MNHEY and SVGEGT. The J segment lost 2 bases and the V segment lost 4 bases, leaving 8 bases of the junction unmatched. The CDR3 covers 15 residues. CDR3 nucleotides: TGTGCCAGCAGTTCCCGTCAGCGGGGCCCCTACGAGCAGTACTTC. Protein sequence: CASSSRQRGPYEQYF.

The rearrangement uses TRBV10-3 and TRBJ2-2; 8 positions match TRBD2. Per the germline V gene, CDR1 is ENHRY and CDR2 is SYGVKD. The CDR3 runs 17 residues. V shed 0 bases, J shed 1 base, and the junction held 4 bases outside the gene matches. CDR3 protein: CAISESLLAGNTGELFF. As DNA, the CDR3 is TGTGCCATCAGTGAGTCTTTGCTAGCGGGGAACACCGGGGAGCTGTTTTTT.

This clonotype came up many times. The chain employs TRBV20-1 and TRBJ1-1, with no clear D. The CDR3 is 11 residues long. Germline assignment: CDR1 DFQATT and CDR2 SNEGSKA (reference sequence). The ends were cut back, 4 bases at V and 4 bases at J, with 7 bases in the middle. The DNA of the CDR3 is TGCAGTGCTACAGCGGGCACTGAAGCTTTCTTT. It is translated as CSATAGTEAFF.

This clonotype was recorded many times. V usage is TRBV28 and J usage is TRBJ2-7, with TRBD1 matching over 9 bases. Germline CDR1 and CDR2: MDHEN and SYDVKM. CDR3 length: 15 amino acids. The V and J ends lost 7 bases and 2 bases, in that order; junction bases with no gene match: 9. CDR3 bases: TGTGCCAGCACCACAAGGGGACAGGGAACCTACGAGCAGTACTTC. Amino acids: CASTTRGQGTYEQYF.

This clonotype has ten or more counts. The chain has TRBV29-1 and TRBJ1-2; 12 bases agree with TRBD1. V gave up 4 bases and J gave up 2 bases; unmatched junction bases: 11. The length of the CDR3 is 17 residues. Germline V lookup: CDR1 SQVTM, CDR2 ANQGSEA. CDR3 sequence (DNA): TGCAGCGTTGTGTTACCAAGGGGGACAGGGGGCAACTATGGCTACACCTTC. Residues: CSVVLPRGTGGNYGYTF.

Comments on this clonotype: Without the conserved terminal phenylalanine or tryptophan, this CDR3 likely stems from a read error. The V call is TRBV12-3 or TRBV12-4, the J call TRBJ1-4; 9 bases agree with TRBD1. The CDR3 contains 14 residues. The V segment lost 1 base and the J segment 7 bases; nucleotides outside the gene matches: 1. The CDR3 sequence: CASSLGTGVEKLFL. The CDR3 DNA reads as TGTGCCAGCAGTTTAGGGACAGGGGTTGAAAAACTGTTTTTA.

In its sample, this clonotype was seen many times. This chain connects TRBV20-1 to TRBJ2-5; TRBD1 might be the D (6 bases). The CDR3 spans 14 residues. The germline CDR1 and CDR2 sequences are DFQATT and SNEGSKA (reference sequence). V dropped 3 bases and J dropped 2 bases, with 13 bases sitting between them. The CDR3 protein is CSARTYRDQETQYF. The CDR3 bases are TGCAGTGCTAGGACTTACAGGGATCAAGAGACCCAGTACTTC.

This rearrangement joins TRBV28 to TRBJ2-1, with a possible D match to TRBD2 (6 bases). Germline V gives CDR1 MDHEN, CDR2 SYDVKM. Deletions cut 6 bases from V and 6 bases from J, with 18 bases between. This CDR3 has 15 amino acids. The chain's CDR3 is CASSFEGLSFNEQFF. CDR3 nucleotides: TGTGCCAGCAGCTTTGAGGGACTCTCTTTCAATGAGCAGTTCTTC.

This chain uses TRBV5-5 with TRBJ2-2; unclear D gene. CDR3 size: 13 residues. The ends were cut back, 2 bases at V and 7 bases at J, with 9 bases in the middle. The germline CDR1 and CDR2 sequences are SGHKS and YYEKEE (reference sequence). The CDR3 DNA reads TGTGCCAGCAGCTTCGGGCTGGGCGGGGAGCTGTTTTTT. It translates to CASSFGLGGELFF.